This T cell receptor (beta chain) comes out of a study of cytomegalovirus exposure and HLA in healthy donors. Each donor's status was that of a healthy bone marrow donor. With 2 bases removed from V and 5 bases from J, the gap between germline ends came to 4 bases. CDR1 is MNHNS, CDR2 SASEGT, per germline. This CDR3 is built from 11 residues. This clone came up once. Its antigen is currently unknown. Both 60 Vbeta primers and 13 Jbeta primers went into the PCR. Clones were read by immunoSEQ multiplex PCR, and TCRdb kept only the in-frame ones, dropping some. The data show about 150,000 clones, around 66% seen once. General observations from the study: Solely CMV serostatus was available to characterize immune exposure.

The clonotype was recovered from a woman in her 30s in good health and CMV-seropositive. J is TRBJ2-7 and V is TRBV6-1; the D is unclear. The sequenced sample was PBMCs. Written as DNA, the CDR3 is TGTGCCAGCAGTGAACAAAACGAGCAGTACTTC. This codes for CASSEQNEQYF.